Each of the 21 T cell receptor beta chains below was sequenced from the same sample in a study of T cell responses to AZD1222 COVID-19 vaccine. Measured with immunoSEQ multiplex PCR; TCRdb has only the in-frame clones, and not every one. Counted here are around 260,000 clones, approximately 95% occurring once; the ten biggest clones make up roughly 0.5%. This material consisted of peripheral blood, taken on day 0 of AZD1222 vaccination. Every receptor here comes from an adult in good health.

The chain links TRBV3-1 (or the pseudogene TRBV3-2) to TRBJ2-5, with D maybe TRBD1 (6 bases). Germline CDR1 and CDR2: LGHDT and YNNKEL (reference sequence). V was clipped by 5 bases and J by 5 bases, with 15 bases between them. CDR3 length: 14 amino acids. The DNA for the CDR3 is TGTGCCAGCAGCTGGGGGCCCCGCGGGGAGACCCAGTACTTC. Protein product: CASSWGPRGETQYF.

The chain combines TRBV6-1 with TRBJ1-4; perhaps TRBD1 as D (6 bases). The CDR3 spans 15 residues. With 5 bases removed from V and 4 bases from J, the gap between germline ends came to 14 bases. Germline assignment: CDR1 MNHNS and CDR2 SASEGT. The CDR3 region is CASSTQGIRNEKLFF. The CDR3 nucleotides read TGTGCCAGCAGTACCCAGGGGATACGTAATGAAAAACTGTTTTTT.

J is TRBJ2-5 and V is TRBV7-9, with no clear D. Per germline, CDR1 SEHNR and CDR2 FQNEAQ (reference sequence). V was trimmed by 3 bases and J by 0 bases, leaving 8 bases between them. The CDR3 runs 14 residues. CDR3 protein: CASSLASYQETQYF. The CDR3, as DNA: TGTGCCAGCAGCTTGGCATCGTACCAAGAGACCCAGTACTTC.

This clone was picked up a small number of times. The chain combines TRBV19 with TRBJ1-5; D remains ambiguous. With 4 bases removed from V and 3 bases from J, the gap between germline ends came to 16 bases. Germline CDR1 is LNHDA and CDR2 is SQIVND (reference sequence). The CDR3 runs 16 residues. CDR3: CASSNRGFEVNQPQHF. The CDR3 coding sequence is TGTGCCAGTAGTAACCGGGGATTTGAGGTCAATCAGCCCCAGCATTTT.

The V gene is TRBV28, the J gene TRBJ1-2; D is undetermined. V lost 2 bases, J lost 4 bases, and 14 bases lay in between. This CDR3 spans 15 amino acids. CDR1 and CDR2 from the germline V gene are MDHEN and SYDVKM. The CDR3 nucleotides read TGTGCCAGCAGTTTAGGAGGGCGGGTCAGCTATGGCTACACCTTC. Residues: CASSLGGRVSYGYTF.

The V gene is TRBV2, the J gene TRBJ1-1; the D gene is possibly TRBD1 (5 bases). The CDR3 has 13 amino acids. The ends were cut back, 7 bases at V and 2 bases at J, with 11 bases in the middle. The germline gives CDR1 SNHLY, CDR2 FYNNEI. The CDR3 coding sequence is TGTGCCAGCAAGAAGGACACTAACACTGAAGCTTTCTTT. It encodes CASKKDTNTEAFF. Combining the CDR3 with reference TRBV2 and TRBJ1-1 gives the whole variable domain EPEVTQTPSHQVTQMGQEVILRCVPISNHLYFYWYRQILGQKVEFLVSFYNNEISEKSEIFDDQFSVERPDGSNFTLKIRSTKLEDSAMYFCASKKDTNTEAFFGQGTRLTVV.

The V and J genes are TRBV6-5 and TRBJ2-3, with D tentatively TRBD1 (5 bases). Germline V gene data show CDR1 as MNHEY and CDR2 as SVGAGI. This CDR3 has 14 residues. V was pared by 5 bases and J by 0 bases, with 9 bases between. Here the CDR3 reads CASSLRQSTDTQYF. For the CDR3, the DNA is TGTGCCAGCAGTCTAAGACAGAGCACAGATACGCAGTATTTT.

The chain combines TRBV29-1 with TRBJ2-7; TRBD1 or TRBD2 may be the D gene (5 bases each). This CDR3 contains 15 residues. Per the germline V gene, CDR1 is SQVTM and CDR2 is ANQGSEA. V lost 6 bases and J lost 3, with 21 bases in between. CDR3 DNA: TGCAGCGTAGGGGACCATGGGCCTTCCCTCTACGAGCAGTACTTC. This gives the protein CSVGDHGPSLYEQYF.

The chain links TRBV18 to TRBJ1-1; TRBD1 might be the D (6 bases). Trimming took off 4 bases at V and 2 bases at J, with 8 bases between the two ends. Germline values: CDR1 KGHSH, CDR2 LQKENI. The CDR3 runs to 13 residues. Here the CDR3 DNA reads TGTGCCAGCTCACAACAGGGAAACACTGAAGCTTTCTTT. As protein: CASSQQGNTEAFF.

The chain is built from TRBV15 and TRBJ2-3, with 10 bases identical to TRBD2. In germline, CDR1 is LNHNV, CDR2 YYDKDF (reference sequence). The J segment lost 5 bases and the V segment lost 1 base, leaving 12 bases of the junction unmatched. The CDR3 has 18 amino acids. This CDR3 is CATSRAIGSGGAVDTQYF. As DNA, the CDR3 is TGTGCCACCAGCAGAGCCATTGGAAGCGGGGGGGCCGTAGATACGCAGTATTTT.

The V gene is TRBV6-5, the J gene TRBJ1-2; tentative D call: TRBD1 (6 bases). V was shortened by 6 bases and J by 4 bases, with 15 bases between the two germline ends. The CDR3 runs 14 residues. Germline CDR1 is MNHEY and CDR2 is SVGAGI. The CDR3 bases are TGTGCCAGCAGCCGCGCCAGGGGACTCTATGGCTACACCTTC. Protein product: CASSRARGLYGYTF.

V and J are TRBV7-9 and TRBJ1-5; D perhaps matches TRBD1 (5 bases). V dropped 3 bases and J dropped 5 bases, with 17 bases sitting between them. Germline V gene data show CDR1 as SEHNR and CDR2 as FQNEAQ (reference sequence). CDR3 length: 16 residues. The CDR3 reads CASSLGVGQLHQPQHF. The CDR3 bases are TGTGCCAGCAGCTTGGGGGTGGGGCAGCTTCATCAGCCCCAGCATTTT.

CDR3 in amino acids: CASTPLFGSKNIQYF. The CDR3 bases are TGTGCCAGCACCCCCCTTTTTGGGAGCAAAAACATTCAGTACTTC. This rearrangement joins TRBV2 to TRBJ2-4, with a possible D match to TRBD2 (5 bases). The CDR3 spans 15 residues. Germline V gives CDR1 SNHLY, CDR2 FYNNEI. The germline V and J ends were trimmed by 7 bases and 3 bases, with 16 bases remaining between them.

This chain links TRBV7-6 with TRBJ2-7, with 9 bases aligning to TRBD2. Germline CDR1 and CDR2: SGHVS and FNYEAQ. V was clipped by 5 bases and J by 3 bases; unmatched bases: 8. CDR3 size: 15 residues. The CDR3 region is CASSPSGTSLYEQYF. The CDR3 DNA sequence: TGTGCCAGCAGCCCCTCCGGGACTAGCCTCTACGAGCAGTACTTC. Variable domain in full (rest from reference TRBV7-6 and TRBJ2-7): GAGVSQSPRYKVTKRGQDVALRCDPISGHVSLYWYRQALGQGPEFLTYFNYEAQQDKSGLPNDRFSAERPEGSISTLTIQRTEQRDSAMYRCASSPSGTSLYEQYFGPGTRLTVT.

J is TRBJ1-1 and V is TRBV5-4; D is unresolved. Per germline, CDR1 SGHNT and CDR2 YYREEE (reference sequence). The CDR3 contains 13 residues. V gave up 0 bases and J gave up 5 bases, with 8 bases separating them. The CDR3 DNA is TGTGCCAGCAGCTTGGCCGGCGCAACTGAAGCTTTCTTT. Protein product: CASSLAGATEAFF.

V gene TRBV28 combines with J gene TRBJ2-7, with D tentatively TRBD1 (6 bases). The CDR3 totals 15 residues. V was pared by 5 bases and J by 3 bases, with 17 bases between. The germline CDR1 and CDR2 sequences are MDHEN and SYDVKM. The CDR3 reads CASSPPQTGLYEQYF. The CDR3 coding sequence is TGTGCCAGCAGTCCACCTCAGACAGGACTCTACGAGCAGTACTTC.

The chain carries TRBV19 and TRBJ2-3; TRBD2 matches at 7 bases. Germline trimming cut 7 bases from V and 0 bases from J; bases unmatched to any gene: 4. Germline V gene lookup returns CDR1 LNHDA and CDR2 SQIVND (reference sequence). There are 14 residues in the CDR3. CDR3 nucleotides: TGTGCCAGTAAGCGGGAAACTAGCACAGATACGCAGTATTTT. Translated: CASKRETSTDTQYF.

A note on this clone: This sample also contains other DNA sequences that code for the same CDR3. The chain has TRBV3-1 (or the pseudogene TRBV3-2) and TRBJ1-6; D call uncertain. The length of the CDR3 is 13 residues. Per the germline V gene, CDR1 is LGHDT and CDR2 is YNNKEL (reference sequence). V lost 1 base and J lost 7, with 5 bases in between. The CDR3 DNA reads TGTGCCAGCAGCCAAGGGGGAAATTCACCCCTCCACTTT. Its translation: CASSQGGNSPLHF.

The genes are TRBV5-1 and TRBJ1-1; 9 nucleotides line up with TRBD1. Germline V gene sequence: CDR1 SGHRS, CDR2 YFSETQ. With 0 bases clipped from V and 4 bases from J, the junction kept 4 bases outside the gene matches. The CDR3 spans 15 residues. The CDR3 region has the DNA TGCGCCAGCAGCTTGGACAGGGGGCGTCTCACTGAAGCTTTCTTT. Its translation is CASSLDRGRLTEAFF.

This chain joins TRBV14 and TRBJ2-2, with no clear D. Looked up from germline, CDR1 is SGHDN and CDR2 is FVKESK. V was cut by 1 base and J by 6 bases, with 6 bases left in between. This CDR3 comprises 13 residues. This chain's CDR3 is CASSQARAGELFF. The CDR3, as DNA: TGTGCCAGCAGCCAAGCCCGGGCCGGGGAGCTGTTTTTT.

This clone came up a few times. The chain joins TRBV28 to TRBJ1-1; D unresolved. Germline CDR1 and CDR2: MDHEN and SYDVKM. CDR3 length: 11 residues. V shed 3 bases and J shed 10 bases, with 9 bases lying between them. CDR3 loop: CASSFRRGAFF. CDR3 in DNA: TGTGCCAGCAGTTTTCGGCGGGGAGCTTTCTTT.